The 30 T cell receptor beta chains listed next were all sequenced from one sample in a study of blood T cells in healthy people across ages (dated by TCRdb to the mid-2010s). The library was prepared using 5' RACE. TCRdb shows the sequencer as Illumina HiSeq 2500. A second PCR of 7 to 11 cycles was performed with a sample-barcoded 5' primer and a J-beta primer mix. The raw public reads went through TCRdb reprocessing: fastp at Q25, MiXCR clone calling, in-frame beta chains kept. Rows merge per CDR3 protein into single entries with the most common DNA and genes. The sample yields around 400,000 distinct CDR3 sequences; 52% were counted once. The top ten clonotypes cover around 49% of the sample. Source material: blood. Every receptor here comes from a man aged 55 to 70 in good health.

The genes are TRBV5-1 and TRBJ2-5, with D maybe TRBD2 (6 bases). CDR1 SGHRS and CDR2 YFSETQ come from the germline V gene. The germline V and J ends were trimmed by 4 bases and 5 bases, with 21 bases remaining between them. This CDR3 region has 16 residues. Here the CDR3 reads CASSPPGGAQGETQYF. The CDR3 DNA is TGCGCCAGCAGCCCCCCCGGGGGAGCGCAAGGGGAGACCCAGTACTTC.

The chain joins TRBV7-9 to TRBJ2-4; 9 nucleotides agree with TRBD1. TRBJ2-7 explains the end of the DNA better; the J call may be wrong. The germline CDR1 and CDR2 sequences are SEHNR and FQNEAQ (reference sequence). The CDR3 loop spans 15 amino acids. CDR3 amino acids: CASRPGGQGYYEQYF. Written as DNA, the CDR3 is TGTGCCAGCAGACCGGGGGGACAGGGATACTACGAGCAGTACTTC.

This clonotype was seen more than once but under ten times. In DNA, the CDR3 is TGTGCCAGCAGCCGCCTCTCGACAGGGCGGGGTGATACGCAGTATTTT. It yields the protein CASSRLSTGRGDTQYF. V and J are TRBV7-9 and TRBJ2-3; maybe TRBD1 (7 bases). Germline V gene sequence: CDR1 SEHNR, CDR2 FQNEAQ (reference sequence). V lost 5 bases and J lost 6, with 21 bases in between. CDR3 length: 16 residues.

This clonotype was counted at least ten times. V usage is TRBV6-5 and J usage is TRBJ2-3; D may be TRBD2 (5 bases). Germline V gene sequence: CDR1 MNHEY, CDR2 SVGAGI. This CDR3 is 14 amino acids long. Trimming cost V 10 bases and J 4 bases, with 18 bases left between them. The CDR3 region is CATTPGPRADTQYF. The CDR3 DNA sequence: TGTGCCACCACCCCCGGGCCGAGGGCAGATACGCAGTATTTT.

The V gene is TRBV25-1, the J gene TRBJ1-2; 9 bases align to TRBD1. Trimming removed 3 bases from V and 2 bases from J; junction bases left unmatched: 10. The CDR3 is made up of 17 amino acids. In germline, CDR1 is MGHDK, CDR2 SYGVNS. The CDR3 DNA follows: TGTGCCAGCAGTGACCCGACCGGGACAGGGACCAACTATGGCTACACCTTC. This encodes CASSDPTGTGTNYGYTF.

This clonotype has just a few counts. Here the CDR3 reads CASSLAAGTGGSREQYF. DNA of the CDR3: TGTGCCAGCAGCTTAGCCGCCGGGACAGGGGGCTCGAGAGAGCAGTACTTC. This sequence joins TRBV7-2 and TRBJ2-7, with TRBD1 matching over 12 bases. The V gene end was trimmed by 0 bases and the J gene end by 7 bases; junction bases not matched to a gene: 10. Germline loops: CDR1 SGHTA, CDR2 FQGNSA. The length of the CDR3 is 17 residues.

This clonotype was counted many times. This CDR3 reads CASSKTGGYEQYF. The DNA of the CDR3 is TGTGCCAGCAGCAAGACAGGGGGTTACGAGCAGTACTTC. V is TRBV9 and J is TRBJ2-7, with TRBD1 matching 9 bases. The V and J ends lost 4 bases and 4 bases, in that order; junction bases with no gene match: 3. This CDR3 region has 13 residues. CDR1 is SGDLS and CDR2 is YYNGEE in the germline V gene.

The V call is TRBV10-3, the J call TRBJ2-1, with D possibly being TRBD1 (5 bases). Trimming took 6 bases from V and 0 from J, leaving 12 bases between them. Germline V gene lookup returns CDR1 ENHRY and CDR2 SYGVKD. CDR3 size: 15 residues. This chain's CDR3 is CAIRGQRSSYNEQFF. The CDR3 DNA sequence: TGTGCCATCAGGGGGCAAAGGAGCTCCTACAATGAGCAGTTCTTC.

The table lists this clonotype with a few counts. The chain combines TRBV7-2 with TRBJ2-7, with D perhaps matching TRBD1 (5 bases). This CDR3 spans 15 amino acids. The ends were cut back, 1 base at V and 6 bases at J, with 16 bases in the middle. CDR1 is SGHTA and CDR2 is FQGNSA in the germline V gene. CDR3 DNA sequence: TGTGCCAGCAGCTTAGAAGGGGCGCGAGTTGGCGAGCAGTACTTC. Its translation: CASSLEGARVGEQYF.

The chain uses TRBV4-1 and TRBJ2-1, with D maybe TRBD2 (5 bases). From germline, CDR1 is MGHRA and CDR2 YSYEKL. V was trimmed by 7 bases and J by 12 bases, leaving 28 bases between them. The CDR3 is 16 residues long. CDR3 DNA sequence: TGCGCCAGCAACCAGCAGAGAGGGATGGCCATATACGGGCAGTTCTTC. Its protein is CASNQQRGMAIYGQFF.

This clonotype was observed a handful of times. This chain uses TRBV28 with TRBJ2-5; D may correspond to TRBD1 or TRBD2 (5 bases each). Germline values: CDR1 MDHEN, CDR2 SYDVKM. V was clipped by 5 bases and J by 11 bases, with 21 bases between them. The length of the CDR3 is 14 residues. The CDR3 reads CASSTEEKVGEQYF. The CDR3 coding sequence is TGTGCCAGCAGTACGGAGGAGAAAGTGGGGGAGCAGTACTTC.

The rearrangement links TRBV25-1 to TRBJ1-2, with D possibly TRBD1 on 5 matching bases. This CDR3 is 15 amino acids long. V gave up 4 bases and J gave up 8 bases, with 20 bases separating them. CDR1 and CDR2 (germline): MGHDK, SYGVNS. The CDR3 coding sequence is TGTGCCAGCAGTGTAGATACAGCTCCAGGGAACGGCTACACCTTC. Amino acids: CASSVDTAPGNGYTF.

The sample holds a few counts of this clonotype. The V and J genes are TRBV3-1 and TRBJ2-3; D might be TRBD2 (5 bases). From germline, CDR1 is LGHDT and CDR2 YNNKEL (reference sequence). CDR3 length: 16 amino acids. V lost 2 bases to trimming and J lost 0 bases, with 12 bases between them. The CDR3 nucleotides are TGTGCCAGCAGCCAACGGAGCGGAGCTAGCACAGATACGCAGTATTTT. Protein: CASSQRSGASTDTQYF.

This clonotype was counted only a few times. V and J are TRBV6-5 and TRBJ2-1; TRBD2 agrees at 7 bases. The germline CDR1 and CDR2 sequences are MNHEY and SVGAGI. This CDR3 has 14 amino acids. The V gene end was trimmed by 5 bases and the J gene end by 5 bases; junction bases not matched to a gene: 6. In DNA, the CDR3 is TGTGCCAGCAGTCCGGGACTACCCGACAATGAGCAGTTCTTC. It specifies CASSPGLPDNEQFF.

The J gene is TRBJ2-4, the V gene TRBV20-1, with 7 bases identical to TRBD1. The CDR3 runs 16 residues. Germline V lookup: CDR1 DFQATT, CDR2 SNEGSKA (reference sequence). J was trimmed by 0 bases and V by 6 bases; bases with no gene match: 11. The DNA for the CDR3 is TGCAGTGCAAAGGGGACAGATCTCATAGCCAAAAACATTCAGTACTTC. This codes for CSAKGTDLIAKNIQYF.

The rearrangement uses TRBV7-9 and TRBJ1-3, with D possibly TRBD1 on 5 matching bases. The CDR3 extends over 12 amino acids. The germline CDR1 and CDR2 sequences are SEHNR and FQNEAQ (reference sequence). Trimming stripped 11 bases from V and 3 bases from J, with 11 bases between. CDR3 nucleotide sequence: TGTGCCTACCCGGGGGTTGGAAACACCATATATTTT. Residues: CAYPGVGNTIYF. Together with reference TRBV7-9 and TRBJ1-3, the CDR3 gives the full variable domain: DTGVSQNPRHKITKRGQNVTFRCDPISEHNRLYWYRQTLGQGPEFLTYFQNEAQLEKSRLLSDRFSAERPKGSFSTLEIQRTEQGDSAMYLCAYPGVGNTIYFGEGSWLTVV.

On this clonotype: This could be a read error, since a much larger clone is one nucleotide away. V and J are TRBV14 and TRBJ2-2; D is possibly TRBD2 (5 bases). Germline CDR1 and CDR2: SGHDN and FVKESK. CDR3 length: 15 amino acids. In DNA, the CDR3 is TGTGCCAGCAGCCAAGAACCGGACTTAGTCGGGGAGCCGTTTTTT. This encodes CASSQEPDLVGEPFF.

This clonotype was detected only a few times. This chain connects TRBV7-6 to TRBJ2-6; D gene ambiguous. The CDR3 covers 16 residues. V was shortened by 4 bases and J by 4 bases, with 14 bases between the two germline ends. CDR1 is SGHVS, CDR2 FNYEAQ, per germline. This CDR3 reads CASSSLTTRGANVLTF. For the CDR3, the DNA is TGTGCCAGCAGCTCCCTAACTACCCGGGGGGCCAACGTCCTGACTTTC.

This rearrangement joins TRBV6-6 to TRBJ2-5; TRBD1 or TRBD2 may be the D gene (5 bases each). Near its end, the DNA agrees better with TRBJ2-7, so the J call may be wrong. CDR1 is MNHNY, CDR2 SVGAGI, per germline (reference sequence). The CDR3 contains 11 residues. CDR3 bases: TGTGCCAGCACAACGGGGCACGAGCAGTACTTC. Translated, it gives CASTTGHEQYF.

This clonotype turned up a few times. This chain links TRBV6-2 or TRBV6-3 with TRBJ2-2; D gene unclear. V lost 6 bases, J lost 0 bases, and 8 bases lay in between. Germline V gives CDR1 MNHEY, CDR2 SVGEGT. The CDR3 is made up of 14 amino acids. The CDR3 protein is CASRPPANTGELFF. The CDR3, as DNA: TGTGCCAGCAGACCCCCTGCGAACACCGGGGAGCTGTTTTTT.

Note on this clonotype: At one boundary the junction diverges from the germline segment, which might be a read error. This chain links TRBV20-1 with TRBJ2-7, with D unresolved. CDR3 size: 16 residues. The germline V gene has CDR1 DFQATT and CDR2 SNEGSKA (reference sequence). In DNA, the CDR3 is TGCAGTGCTAGAGATCGAGTACTCCCAAGCTCCCACGAGCAGTACTTC. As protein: CSARDRVLPSSHEQYF.

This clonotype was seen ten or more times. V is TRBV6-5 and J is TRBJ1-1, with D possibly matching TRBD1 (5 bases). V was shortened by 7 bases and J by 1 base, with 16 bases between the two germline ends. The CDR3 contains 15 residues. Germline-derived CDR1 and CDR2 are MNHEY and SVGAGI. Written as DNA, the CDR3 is TGTGCCAGCAAGGTGCGAGGAGGACAGAACACTGAAGCTTTCTTT. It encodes CASKVRGGQNTEAFF.

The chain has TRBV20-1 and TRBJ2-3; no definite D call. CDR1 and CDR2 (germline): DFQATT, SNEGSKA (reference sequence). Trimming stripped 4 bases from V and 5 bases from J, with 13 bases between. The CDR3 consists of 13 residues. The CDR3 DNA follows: TGCAGTGCTATAATGGTGGTCGGAGATACGCAGTATTTT. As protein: CSAIMVVGDTQYF.

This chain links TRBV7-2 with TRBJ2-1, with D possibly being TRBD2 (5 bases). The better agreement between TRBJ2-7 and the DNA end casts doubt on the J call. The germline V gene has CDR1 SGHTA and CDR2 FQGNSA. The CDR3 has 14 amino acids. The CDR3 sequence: CASSQRTSYNEQYF. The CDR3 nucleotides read TGTGCCAGCAGCCAACGTACTAGTTACAATGAGCAGTACTTC.

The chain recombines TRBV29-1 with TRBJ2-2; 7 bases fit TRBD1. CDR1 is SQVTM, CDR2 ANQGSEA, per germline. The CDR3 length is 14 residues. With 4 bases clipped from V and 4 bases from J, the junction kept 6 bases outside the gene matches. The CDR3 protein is CSVAPTGSTGELFF. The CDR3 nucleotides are TGCAGCGTTGCCCCGACAGGGTCCACCGGGGAGCTGTTTTTT.

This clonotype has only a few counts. The DNA for the CDR3 is TGCGCCAGCAGCCTCCCAGGTAGCAACTACGAGCAGTACTTC. Translating gives CASSLPGSNYEQYF. The chain recombines TRBV4-1 with TRBJ2-7; D is ambiguous. The CDR3 is made up of 14 amino acids. The germline V and J ends were trimmed by 4 bases and 3 bases, with 13 bases remaining between them. Germline CDR1 and CDR2: MGHRA and YSYEKL.

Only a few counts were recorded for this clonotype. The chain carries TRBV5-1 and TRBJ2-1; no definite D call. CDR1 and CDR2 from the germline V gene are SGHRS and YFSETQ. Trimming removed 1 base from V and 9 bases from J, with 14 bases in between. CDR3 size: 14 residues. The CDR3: CASSLPGSVGEQFF. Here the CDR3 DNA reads TGCGCCAGCAGCTTGCCAGGCTCGGTAGGTGAGCAGTTCTTC. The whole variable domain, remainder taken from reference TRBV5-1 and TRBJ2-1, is KAGVTQTPRYLIKTRGQQVTLSCSPISGHRSVSWYQQTPGQGLQFLFEYFSETQRNKGNFPGRFSGRQFSNSRSEMNVSTLELGDSALYLCASSLPGSVGEQFFGPGTRLTVL.

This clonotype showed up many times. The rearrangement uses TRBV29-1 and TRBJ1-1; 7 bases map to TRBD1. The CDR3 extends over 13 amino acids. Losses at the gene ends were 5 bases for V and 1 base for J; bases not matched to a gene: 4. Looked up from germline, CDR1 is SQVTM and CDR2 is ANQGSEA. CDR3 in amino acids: CSVKRDRNTEAFF. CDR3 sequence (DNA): TGCAGCGTTAAACGGGACAGGAACACTGAAGCTTTCTTT.

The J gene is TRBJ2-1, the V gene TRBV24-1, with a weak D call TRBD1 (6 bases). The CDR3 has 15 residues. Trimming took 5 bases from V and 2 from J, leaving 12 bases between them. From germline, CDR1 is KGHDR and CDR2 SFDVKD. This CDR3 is CATSGQGSTYNEQFF. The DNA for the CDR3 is TGTGCCACCAGTGGGCAGGGGAGTACCTACAATGAGCAGTTCTTC.

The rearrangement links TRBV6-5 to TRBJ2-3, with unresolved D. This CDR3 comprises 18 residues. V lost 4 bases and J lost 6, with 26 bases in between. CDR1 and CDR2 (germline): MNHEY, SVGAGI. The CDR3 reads CASSFEAPGVGFTDTQYF. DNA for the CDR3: TGTGCCAGCAGTTTCGAGGCCCCGGGCGTCGGCTTCACGGATACGCAGTATTTT.